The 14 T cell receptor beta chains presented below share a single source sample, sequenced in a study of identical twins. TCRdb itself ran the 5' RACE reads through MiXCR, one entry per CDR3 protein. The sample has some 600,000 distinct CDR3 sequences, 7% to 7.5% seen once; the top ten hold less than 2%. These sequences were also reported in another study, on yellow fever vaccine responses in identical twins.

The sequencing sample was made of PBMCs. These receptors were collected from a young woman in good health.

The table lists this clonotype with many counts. CDR3 nucleotides: TGCGCCAGCAGCTCCTACCCTTTTGGGGGGCGAGAGACCCAGTACTTC. Its protein product is CASSSYPFGGRETQYF. The V gene is TRBV5-1, the J gene TRBJ2-5; D tentatively reads TRBD1 or TRBD2 (6 bases each). Per the germline V gene, CDR1 is SGHRS and CDR2 is YFSETQ. Trimming removed 3 bases from V and 4 bases from J, with 19 bases in between. The CDR3 runs to 16 residues.

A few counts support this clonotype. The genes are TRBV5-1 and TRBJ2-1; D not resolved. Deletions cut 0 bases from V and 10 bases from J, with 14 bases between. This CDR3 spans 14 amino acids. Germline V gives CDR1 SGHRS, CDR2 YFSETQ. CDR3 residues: CASSLVPESQEQFF. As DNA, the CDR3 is TGCGCCAGCAGCTTGGTTCCGGAATCGCAAGAGCAGTTCTTC.

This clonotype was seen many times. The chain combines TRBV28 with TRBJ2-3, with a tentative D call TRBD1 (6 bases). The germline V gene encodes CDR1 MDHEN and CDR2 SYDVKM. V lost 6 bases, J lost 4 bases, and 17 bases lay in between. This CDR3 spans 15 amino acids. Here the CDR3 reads CASRLPQGTADTQYF. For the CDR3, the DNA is TGTGCCAGCAGACTGCCACAGGGTACGGCAGATACGCAGTATTTT.

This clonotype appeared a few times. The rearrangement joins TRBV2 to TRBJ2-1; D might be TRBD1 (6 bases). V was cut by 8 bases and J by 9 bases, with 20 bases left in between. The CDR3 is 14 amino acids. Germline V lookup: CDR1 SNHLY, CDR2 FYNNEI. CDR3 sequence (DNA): TGTGCCAGCCTAGAAACCACGAACAGGGTTGAGCAGTTCTTC. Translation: CASLETTNRVEQFF.

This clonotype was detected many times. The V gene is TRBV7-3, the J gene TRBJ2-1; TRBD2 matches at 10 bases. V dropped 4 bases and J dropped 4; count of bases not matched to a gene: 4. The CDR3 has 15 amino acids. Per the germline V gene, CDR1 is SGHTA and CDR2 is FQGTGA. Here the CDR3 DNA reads TGTGCCAGCAGCTCTAATAGCGGGGGGTACAATGAGCAGTTCTTC. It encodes CASSSNSGGYNEQFF.

DNA of the CDR3: TGTGCCAGCAGTGAACCGGGACTAGTAAAAGCCGGGGAGCTGTTTTTT. It specifies CASSEPGLVKAGELFF. The V gene is TRBV6-1, the J gene TRBJ2-2; 8 positions agree with TRBD2. The CDR3 has 16 residues. CDR1 and CDR2 (germline): MNHNS, SASEGT. Trimming removed 2 bases from V and 6 bases from J; junction bases left unmatched: 8.

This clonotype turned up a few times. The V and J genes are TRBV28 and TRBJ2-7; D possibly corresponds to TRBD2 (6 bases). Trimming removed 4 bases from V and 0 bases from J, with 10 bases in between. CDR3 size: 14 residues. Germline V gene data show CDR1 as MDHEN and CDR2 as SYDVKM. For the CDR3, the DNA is TGTGCCAGCAGTTATCCGGGAGCCTCCTACGAGCAGTACTTC. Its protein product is CASSYPGASYEQYF. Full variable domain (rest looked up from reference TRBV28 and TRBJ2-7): DVKVTQSSRYLVKRTGEKVFLECVQDMDHENMFWYRQDPGLGLRLIYFSYDVKMKEKGDIPEGYSVSREKKERFSLILESASTNQTSMYLCASSYPGASYEQYFGPGTRLTVT.

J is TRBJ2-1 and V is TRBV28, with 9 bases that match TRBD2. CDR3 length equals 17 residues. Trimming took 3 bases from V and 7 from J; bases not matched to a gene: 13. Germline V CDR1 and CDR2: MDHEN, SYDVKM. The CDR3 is CASSFGIPAGGRNEQFF. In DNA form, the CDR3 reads TGTGCCAGCAGTTTCGGAATTCCAGCGGGAGGACGGAATGAGCAGTTCTTC.

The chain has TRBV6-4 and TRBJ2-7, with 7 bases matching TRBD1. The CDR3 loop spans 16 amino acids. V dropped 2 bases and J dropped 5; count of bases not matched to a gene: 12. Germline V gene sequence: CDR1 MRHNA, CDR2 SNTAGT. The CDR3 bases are TGTGCCAGCAGTGACGTGGCTCGAGGGGGCACCCACGAGCAGTACGTC. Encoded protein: CASSDVARGGTHEQYV.

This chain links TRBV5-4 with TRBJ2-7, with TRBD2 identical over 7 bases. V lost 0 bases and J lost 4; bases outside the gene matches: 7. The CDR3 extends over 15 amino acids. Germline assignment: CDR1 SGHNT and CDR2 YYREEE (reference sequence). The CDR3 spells CASSLGGRAYYEQYF. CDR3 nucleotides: TGTGCCAGCAGCTTGGGAGGGAGGGCCTATTACGAGCAGTACTTC.

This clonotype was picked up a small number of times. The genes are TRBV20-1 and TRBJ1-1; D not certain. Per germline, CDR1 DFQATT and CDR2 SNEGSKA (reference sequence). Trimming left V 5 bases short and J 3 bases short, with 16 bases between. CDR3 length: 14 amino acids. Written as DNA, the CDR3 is TGCAGTGCTCCCGACTCCGGCGGTGACACTGAAGCTTTCTTT. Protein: CSAPDSGGDTEAFF.

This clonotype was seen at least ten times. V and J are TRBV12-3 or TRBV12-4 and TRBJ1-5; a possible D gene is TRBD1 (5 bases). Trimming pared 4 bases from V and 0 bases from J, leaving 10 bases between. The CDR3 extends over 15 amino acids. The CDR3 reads CASSSSDSSNQPQHF. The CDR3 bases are TGTGCCAGCAGTTCCTCAGACAGTAGCAATCAGCCCCAGCATTTT.

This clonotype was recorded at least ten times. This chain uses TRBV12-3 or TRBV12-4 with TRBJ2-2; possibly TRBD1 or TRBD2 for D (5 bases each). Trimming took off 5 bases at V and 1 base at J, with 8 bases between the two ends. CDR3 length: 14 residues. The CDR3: CASSGTGNTGELFF. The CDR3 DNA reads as TGTGCCAGCAGTGGGACGGGGAACACCGGGGAGCTGTTTTTT.

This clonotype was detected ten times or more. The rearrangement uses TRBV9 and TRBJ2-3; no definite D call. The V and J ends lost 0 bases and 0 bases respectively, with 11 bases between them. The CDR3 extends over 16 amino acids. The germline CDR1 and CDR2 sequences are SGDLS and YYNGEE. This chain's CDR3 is CASSVAARTSTDTQYF. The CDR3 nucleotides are TGTGCCAGCAGCGTAGCTGCTCGTACAAGCACAGATACGCAGTATTTT. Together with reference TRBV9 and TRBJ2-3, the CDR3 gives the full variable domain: DSGVTQTPKHLITATGQRVTLRCSPRSGDLSVYWYQQSLDQGLQFLIQYYNGEERAKGNILERFSAQQFPDLHSELNLSSLELGDSALYFCASSVAARTSTDTQYFGPGTRLTVL.